This is a list of T cell receptor beta chains from one sample in a study of response to subunit inactivated influenza vaccine. TCRdb ran MiXCR on the RT-PCR reads and lists one entry per CDR3 protein. The sample has roughly 620,000 distinct CDR3 sequences, around 11% seen once. These data are also associated with another study on T cells expressing NK-cell markers.

Sequenced material: PBMCs from blood, taken on the day of vaccination. These receptors all stem from a man aged 50 to 60 who received an inactivated influenza vaccine. Both conserved end residues are part of each CDR3. D genes are given only for firm matches. Size values are once, few and many counts, or a class for expanded clones, and some rows have none.

d_call	clone_size	v_call	j_call	cdr3_length	cdr3_nt	cdr3_aa
NA	few	TRBV12-3/TRBV12-4	TRBJ2-1	12	TGTGCCAGCAGTTTCCGTTTGGCTGAGCAGTTCTTC	CASSFRLAEQFF
NA	NA	TRBV4-1	TRBJ2-3	18	TGCGCCAGCAGCCAAAGGGAGACGGGCCGGCTTAGCACAGATACGCAGTATTTT	CASSQRETGRLSTDTQYF
NA	many	TRBV6-2/TRBV6-3	TRBJ1-1	14	TGTGCCAGCAGTTACTGGGGAATGAACACTGAAGCTTTCTTT	CASSYWGMNTEAFF
NA	few	TRBV19	TRBJ2-1	15	TGTGCCAGTAGTATAGATTTTGAGGGGTACAATGAGCAGTTCTTC	CASSIDFEGYNEQFF
NA	NA	TRBV24-1	TRBJ2-3	11	TGTGCCACAGAAGGGGAAGATACGCAGTATTTT	CATEGEDTQYF
NA	NA	TRBV7-9	TRBJ2-1	13	TGTGCCAGTCCAGGGGTGATTGGCAATGAGCAGTTCTTC	CASPGVIGNEQFF
NA	many	TRBV7-9	TRBJ2-3	15	TGTGCCAGCAGCTTCCTCGACGGCAGCACAGATACGCAGTATTTT	CASSFLDGSTDTQYF
NA	many	TRBV5-1	TRBJ2-1	13	TGCGCCAGCAGCTACAGCGGGCGGAATGAGCAGTTCTTC	CASSYSGRNEQFF
NA	few	TRBV5-1	TRBJ2-2	13	TGCGCCAGCAGCTTGGCAGAGACCGGGGAGCTGTTTTTT	CASSLAETGELFF
NA	once	TRBV12-3/TRBV12-4	TRBJ2-7	16	TGTGCCAGCAGTTCGCCATGGTTGGCGGGATTCTACGAGAAGTACTTC	CASSSPWLAGFYEKYF
NA	few	TRBV12-3/TRBV12-4	TRBJ2-5	14	TGTGCCAGCAGTTTTAACGCCCCCTCGGAGACCCAGTACTTC	CASSFNAPSETQYF
NA	few	TRBV18	TRBJ2-1	13	TGTGCCAGCTCACCACAACGACTAGAAGGGGAGATCTTC	CASSPQRLEGEIF
NA	few	TRBV5-1	TRBJ2-7	15	TGCGCCAGCAGCGACCAACTAGCTATCGTTGACGAGCAGTACTTC	CASSDQLAIVDEQYF
TRBD2	few	TRBV20-1	TRBJ2-3	16	TGCAGTGCTCGCGGAGGAGCGGGGGGGCGCGCAGATACGCAGTATTTT	CSARGGAGGRADTQYF
NA	few	TRBV7-3	TRBJ2-6	17	TGTGCCAGCAGCCCCCATAGGGCCCACTCTGGGGCCAACGTCCTGACTTTC	CASSPHRAHSGANVLTF
NA	few	TRBV20-1	TRBJ1-1	13	TGCAGTGCTAGAGGGTCCTCTTACACTGAAGCTTTCTTT	CSARGSSYTEAFF
TRBD1	few	TRBV29-1	TRBJ1-2	15	TGCAGCGTTGAAGTTATAGGACAGGTCCCCAATGGCTACACCTTC	CSVEVIGQVPNGYTF
NA	few	TRBV5-5	TRBJ2-1	14	TGTGCCAGCAGAAAGACCGAAACCTACAATGAGCAGTTCTTC	CASRKTETYNEQFF
NA	once	TRBV10-3	TRBJ1-5	12	TGTGCCATCAGCTCAAATAATCAGCCCCAGCATTTT	CAISSNNQPQHF
NA	few	TRBV5-1	TRBJ2-7	14	TGCGCCAGCAGCTTCCAAGGGGTCGTCTACGAGCAGTACTTC	CASSFQGVVYEQYF
TRBD1	NA	TRBV20-1	TRBJ2-1	16	TGCAGTGCTAGGATTGCCGCGACAGGGGTATACAATGAGCAGTTCTTC	CSARIAATGVYNEQFF
NA	NA	TRBV20-1	TRBJ1-1	15	TGCAGTGCTAGTATTGCCCGGCTGGGGAACACTGAAGCTTTCTTT	CSASIARLGNTEAFF
TRBD2	few	TRBV14	TRBJ2-2	15	TGTGCCAGCAGTCAGACTAGCTTTAACACCGGGGAGCTGTTTTTT	CASSQTSFNTGELFF
TRBD2	many	TRBV7-2	TRBJ2-1	12	TGTGCCAGGCGGGAGGGGGAGGATGAGCAGTTCTTC	CARREGEDEQFF
NA	NA	TRBV10-3	TRBJ2-6	18	TGTGCCATCAGTGAGTCGATGGACCCGGCGGGTGGGGCCAACGTCCTGACTTTC	CAISESMDPAGGANVLTF
TRBD1	many	TRBV12-3/TRBV12-4	TRBJ2-1	12	TGTGCCAGCAGCACGACAGGGGGTGAGCAGTTCTTC	CASSTTGGEQFF
NA	NA	TRBV4-3	TRBJ2-5	13	TGCGCCAGCAGCCAAGATCAGGAAGAGACCCAGTACTTC	CASSQDQEETQYF